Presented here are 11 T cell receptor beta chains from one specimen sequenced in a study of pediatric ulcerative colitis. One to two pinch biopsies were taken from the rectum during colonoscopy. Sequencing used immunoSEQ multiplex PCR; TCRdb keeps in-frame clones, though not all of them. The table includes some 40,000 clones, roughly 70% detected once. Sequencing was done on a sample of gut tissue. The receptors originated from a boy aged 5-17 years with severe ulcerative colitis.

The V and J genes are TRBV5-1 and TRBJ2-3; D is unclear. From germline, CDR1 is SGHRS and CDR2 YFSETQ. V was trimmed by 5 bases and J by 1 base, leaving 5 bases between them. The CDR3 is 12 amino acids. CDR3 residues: CASSIGTDTQYF. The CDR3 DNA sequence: TGCGCCAGCAGTATTGGCACAGATACGCAGTATTTT.

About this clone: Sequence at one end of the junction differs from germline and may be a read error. The CDR3 region has the DNA TGCGCCAGCAGATTGGGAGCCCCGAACACTGAAGCTTTCTTT. This translates into CASRLGAPNTEAFF. The chain carries TRBV5-1 and TRBJ1-1, with no clear D. CDR1 SGHRS and CDR2 YFSETQ come from the germline V gene. The CDR3 consists of 14 residues.

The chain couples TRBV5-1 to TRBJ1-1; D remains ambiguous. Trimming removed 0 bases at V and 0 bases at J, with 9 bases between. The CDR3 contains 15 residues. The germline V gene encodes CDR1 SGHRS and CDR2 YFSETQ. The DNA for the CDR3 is TGCGCCAGCAGCTTGGAAGTCAGAGTGAACACTGAAGCTTTCTTT. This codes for CASSLEVRVNTEAFF. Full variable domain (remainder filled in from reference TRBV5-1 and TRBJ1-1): KAGVTQTPRYLIKTRGQQVTLSCSPISGHRSVSWYQQTPGQGLQFLFEYFSETQRNKGNFPGRFSGRQFSNSRSEMNVSTLELGDSALYLCASSLEVRVNTEAFFGQGTRLTVV.

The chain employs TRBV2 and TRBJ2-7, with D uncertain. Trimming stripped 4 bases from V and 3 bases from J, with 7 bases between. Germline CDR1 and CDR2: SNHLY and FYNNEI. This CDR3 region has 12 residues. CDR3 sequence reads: CASSGVNYEQYF. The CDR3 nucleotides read TGTGCCAGCAGTGGAGTTAACTACGAGCAGTACTTC.

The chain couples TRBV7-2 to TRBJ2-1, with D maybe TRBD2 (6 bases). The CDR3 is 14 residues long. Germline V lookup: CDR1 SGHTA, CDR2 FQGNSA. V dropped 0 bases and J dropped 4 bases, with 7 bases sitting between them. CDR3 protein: CASSLAEGYNEQFF. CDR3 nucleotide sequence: TGTGCCAGCAGCTTAGCGGAGGGTTACAATGAGCAGTTCTTC.

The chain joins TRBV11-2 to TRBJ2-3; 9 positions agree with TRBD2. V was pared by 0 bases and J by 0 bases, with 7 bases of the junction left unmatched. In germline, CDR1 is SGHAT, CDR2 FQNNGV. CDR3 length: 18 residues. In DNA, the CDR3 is TGTGCCAGCAGCTTAGATGCGGGGGGGACTTTGAGCACAGATACGCAGTATTTT. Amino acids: CASSLDAGGTLSTDTQYF.

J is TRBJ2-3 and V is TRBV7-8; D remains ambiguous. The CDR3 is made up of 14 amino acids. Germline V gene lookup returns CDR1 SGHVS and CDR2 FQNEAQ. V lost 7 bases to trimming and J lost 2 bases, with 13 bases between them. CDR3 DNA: TGTGCCAGCACCCATACGGGCCTCACAGATACGCAGTATTTT. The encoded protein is CASTHTGLTDTQYF.

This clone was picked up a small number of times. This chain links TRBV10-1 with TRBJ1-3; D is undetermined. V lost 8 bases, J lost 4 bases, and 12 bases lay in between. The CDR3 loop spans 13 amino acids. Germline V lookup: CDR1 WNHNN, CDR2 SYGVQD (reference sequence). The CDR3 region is CASRRDEGNTIYF. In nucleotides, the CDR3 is TGCGCCAGCCGACGTGATGAAGGAAACACCATATATTTT.

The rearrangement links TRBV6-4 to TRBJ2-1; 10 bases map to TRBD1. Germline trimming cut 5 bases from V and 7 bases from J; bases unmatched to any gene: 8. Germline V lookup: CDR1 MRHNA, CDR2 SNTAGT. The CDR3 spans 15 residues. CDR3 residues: CASSKGQGGLNEQFF. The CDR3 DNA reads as TGTGCCAGCAGTAAAGGACAGGGGGGTTTAAATGAGCAGTTCTTC.

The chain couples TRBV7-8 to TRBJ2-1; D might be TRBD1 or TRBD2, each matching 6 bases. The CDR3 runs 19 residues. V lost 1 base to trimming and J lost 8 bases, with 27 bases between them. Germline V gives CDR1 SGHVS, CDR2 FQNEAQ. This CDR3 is CASSLVSPISGGPNDEQFF. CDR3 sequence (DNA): TGTGCCAGCAGCTTAGTTTCCCCTATTAGTGGGGGGCCAAACGATGAGCAGTTCTTC.

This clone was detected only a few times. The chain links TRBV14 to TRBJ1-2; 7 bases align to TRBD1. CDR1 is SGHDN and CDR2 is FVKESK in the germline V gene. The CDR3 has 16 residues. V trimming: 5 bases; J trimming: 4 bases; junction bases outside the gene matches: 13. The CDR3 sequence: CASSKSWDRATYGYTF. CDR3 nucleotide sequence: TGTGCCAGCAGCAAATCCTGGGACAGAGCAACCTATGGCTACACCTTC.